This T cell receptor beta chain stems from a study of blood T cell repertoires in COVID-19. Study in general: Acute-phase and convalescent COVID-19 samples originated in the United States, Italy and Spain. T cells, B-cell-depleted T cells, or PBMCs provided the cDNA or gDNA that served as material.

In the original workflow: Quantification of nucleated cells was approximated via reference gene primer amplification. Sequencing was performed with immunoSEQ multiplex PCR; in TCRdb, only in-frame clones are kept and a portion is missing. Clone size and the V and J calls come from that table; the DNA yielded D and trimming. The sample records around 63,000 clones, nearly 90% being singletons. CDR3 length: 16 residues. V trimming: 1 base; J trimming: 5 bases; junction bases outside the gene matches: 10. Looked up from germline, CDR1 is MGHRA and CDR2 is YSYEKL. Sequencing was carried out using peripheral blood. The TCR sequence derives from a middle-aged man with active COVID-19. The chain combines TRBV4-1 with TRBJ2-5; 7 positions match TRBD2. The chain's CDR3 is CASSQGRRGSEETQYF. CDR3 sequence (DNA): TGCGCCAGCAGCCAAGGAAGGCGGGGGTCGGAGGAGACCCAGTACTTC.